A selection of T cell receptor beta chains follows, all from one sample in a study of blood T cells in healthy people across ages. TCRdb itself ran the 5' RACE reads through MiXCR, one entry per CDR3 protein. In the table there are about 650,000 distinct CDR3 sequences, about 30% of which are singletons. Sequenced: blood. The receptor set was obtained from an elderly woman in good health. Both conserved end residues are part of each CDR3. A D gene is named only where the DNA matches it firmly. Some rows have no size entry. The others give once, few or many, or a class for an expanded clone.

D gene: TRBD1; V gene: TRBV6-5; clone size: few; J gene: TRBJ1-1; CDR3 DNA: TGTGCCAGCAGTACCCGGGACAGGGGGCGGCCTGAAGCTTTCTTT; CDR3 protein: CASSTRDRGRPEAFF
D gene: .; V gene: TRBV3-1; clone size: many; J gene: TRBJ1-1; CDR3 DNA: TGTGCCAGCAGCCAGAAAACTGAAGCTTTCTTT; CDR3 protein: CASSQKTEAFF
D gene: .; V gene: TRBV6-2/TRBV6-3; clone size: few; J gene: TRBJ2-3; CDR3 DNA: TGTGCCAGCAGTTACGCAGGGGCCCAAATGGATACGCAGTATTTT; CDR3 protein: CASSYAGAQMDTQYF
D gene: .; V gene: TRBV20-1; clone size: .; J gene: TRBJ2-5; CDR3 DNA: TGCAGTGCTGGAAAGGGGCGTACGGAAGAGACCCAGTACTTC; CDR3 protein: CSAGKGRTEETQYF
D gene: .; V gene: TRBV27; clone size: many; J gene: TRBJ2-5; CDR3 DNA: TGTGCCAGCAGGAGGACACCTACTACCGTCAGAGAGACCCAGTACTTC; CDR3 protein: CASRRTPTTVRETQYF
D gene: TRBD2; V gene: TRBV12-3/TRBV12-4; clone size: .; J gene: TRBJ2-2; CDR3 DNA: TGTGCCAGCAGTCTAGGACTAGCGGCCACCGGGGAGCTGTTTTTT; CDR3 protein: CASSLGLAATGELFF
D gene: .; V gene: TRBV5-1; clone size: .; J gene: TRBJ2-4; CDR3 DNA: TGCGCCAGCTTGGTAGGGACCGCCGAGGAGGGCATTCAGTACTTC; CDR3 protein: CASLVGTAEEGIQYF
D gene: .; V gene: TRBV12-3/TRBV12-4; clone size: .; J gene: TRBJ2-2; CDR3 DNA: TGTGCCAGCAGTCTCGGGCCTTCTGGGACCGAGGAGCTGTTTTTT; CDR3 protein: CASSLGPSGTEELFF
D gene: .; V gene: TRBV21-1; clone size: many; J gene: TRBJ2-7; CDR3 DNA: TGTGCCAGCAGCAAAGTGTACGGGCACGAGCAGTACTTC; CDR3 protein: CASSKVYGHEQYF
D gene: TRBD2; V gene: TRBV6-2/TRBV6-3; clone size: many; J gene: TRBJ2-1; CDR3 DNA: TGTGCCAGCAGATATAGCGGGGGGAACAATGAGCAGTTCTTC; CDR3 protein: CASRYSGGNNEQFF
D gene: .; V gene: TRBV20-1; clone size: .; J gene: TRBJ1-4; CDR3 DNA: TGCAGTGCTAGAGACGGGGCCGGAGCGCAGGGGACTAATGAAAAACTGTTTTTT; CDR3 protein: CSARDGAGAQGTNEKLFF
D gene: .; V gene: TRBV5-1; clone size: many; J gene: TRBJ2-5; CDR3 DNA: TGCGCCAGCAGCTTGTCCCAGGGAGAGACCCAGTACTTC; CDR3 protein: CASSLSQGETQYF
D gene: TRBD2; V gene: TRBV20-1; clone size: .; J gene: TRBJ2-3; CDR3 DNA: TGCAGTGCTAGGGCGACGCCTAGCGGGATAGATACGCAGTATTTT; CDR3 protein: CSARATPSGIDTQYF
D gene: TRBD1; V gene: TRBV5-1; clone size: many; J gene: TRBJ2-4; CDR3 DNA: TGCGCCAGCAGCTTGACAGGGGTAAACATTCAGTACTTC; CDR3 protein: CASSLTGVNIQYF
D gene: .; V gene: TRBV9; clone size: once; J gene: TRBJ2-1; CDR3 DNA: TGTGCCAGCAGCTCCCATGTATCGGTCGTAATGGGTGAGCAGTTCTTC; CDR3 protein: CASSSHVSVVMGEQFF
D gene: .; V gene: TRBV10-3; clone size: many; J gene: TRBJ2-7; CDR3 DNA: TGTGCCATCAGTGATAAAAGGAGACTAGTCCAGGCTTACGAGCAGTACTTC; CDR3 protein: CAISDKRRLVQAYEQYF
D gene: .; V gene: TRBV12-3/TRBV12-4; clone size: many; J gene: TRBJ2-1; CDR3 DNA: TGTGCCAGCAGTTTTCACCAGGTCTCCTACAATGAGCAGTTCTTC; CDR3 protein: CASSFHQVSYNEQFF
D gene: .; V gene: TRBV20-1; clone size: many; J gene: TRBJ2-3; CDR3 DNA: TGCAGTGCTCAGCAGGGAGGTCGGGCAGATACGCAGTATTTT; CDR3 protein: CSAQQGGRADTQYF
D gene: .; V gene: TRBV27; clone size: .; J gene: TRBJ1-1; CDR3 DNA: TGTGCCAGCAGTTTAGGGACCGTCGGGGGAGCTTTCTTT; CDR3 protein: CASSLGTVGGAFF
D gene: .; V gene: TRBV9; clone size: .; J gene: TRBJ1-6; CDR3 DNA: TGTGCCAGCAGCGTAGAAGGAGGGACACCCCTCCACTTT; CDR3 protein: CASSVEGGTPLHF
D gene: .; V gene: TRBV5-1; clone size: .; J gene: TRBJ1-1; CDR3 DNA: TGCGCCAGCAGCCTAGCTGTGGGAAAGATGAACACTGAAGCTTTCTTT; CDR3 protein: CASSLAVGKMNTEAFF
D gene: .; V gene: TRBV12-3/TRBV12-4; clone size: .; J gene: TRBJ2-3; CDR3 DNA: TGTGCCAGCAGCGCCTCCGGAGTGAGCGGAGATATGCAGTATTTT; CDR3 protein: CASSASGVSGDMQYF